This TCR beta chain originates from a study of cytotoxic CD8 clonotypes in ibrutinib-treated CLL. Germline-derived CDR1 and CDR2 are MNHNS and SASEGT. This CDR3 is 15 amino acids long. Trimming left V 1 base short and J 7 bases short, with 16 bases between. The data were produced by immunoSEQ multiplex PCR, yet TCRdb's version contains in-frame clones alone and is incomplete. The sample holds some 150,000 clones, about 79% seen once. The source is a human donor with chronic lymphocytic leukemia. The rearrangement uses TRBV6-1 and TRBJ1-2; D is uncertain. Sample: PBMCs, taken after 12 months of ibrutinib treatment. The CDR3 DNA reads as TGTGCCAGCAGTGAAGGGGCGGGTTTTTTGCGTGGCTACACCTTC. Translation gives CASSEGAGFLRGYTF.